The clone carrying this T cell receptor beta chain was seen at least ten times. Its antigen is undetermined. CDR1 and CDR2 (germline): KGHDR, SFDVKD. V lost 3 bases and J lost 3, with 11 bases in between. The CDR3 contains 15 residues. This specimen belongs to a study of read filtering for tumor transcriptome and immune sequencing. Overall study context: Mean patient age was roughly 72 years, range roughly 45 to 85; some 17 male, 14 female. IR-seq gave about 4.05 to 11 million TCR reads per sample; RNA-seq gave roughly 75 to 1,300. Overall study results and limits: The sorted CD138-negative fraction was a mixed bone marrow immune population, not purified T cells. Correlation between methods rose after single-read clonotypes were removed.

This library used approximately 370 ng RNA and molecular barcoded adaptors spanning alpha/delta and beta/gamma chains. One entry per CDR3 protein results from TCRdb running MiXCR on the reads. This table holds about 24,000 distinct CDR3 sequences, around a fifth found once. V and J are TRBV24-1 and TRBJ2-1, with D unresolved. The sequencing sample was made of a population of CD138-negative cells sorted from bone marrow. The TCR originated in a donor at least 40 years old with multiple myeloma. The CDR3 protein is CATSDTDLRYNEQFF. The CDR3 DNA sequence: TGTGCCACCAGTGATACGGATTTGCGCTACAATGAGCAGTTCTTC.